These T cell receptor beta chains were read from a single sample in a study. TCRdb used MiXCR to reprocess the multiplex PCR reads, holding one entry per CDR3 protein. In the table there are 950 to 1,100 distinct CDR3 sequences, roughly 6.7% of which are singletons. Sequences were obtained from memory CD4+ T cells sorted from blood. The receptor source for this set is a female donor with breast cancer. CDR3s include the opening cysteine and the closing phenylalanine or tryptophan. The order of the fields is V gene, J gene, CDR3 protein.

TRBV12-3/TRBV12-4	TRBJ1-2	CASSLIQTYGYTF
TRBV12-3/TRBV12-4	TRBJ1-2	CASSPVRAPVGYTF
TRBV12-3/TRBV12-4	TRBJ1-2	CASSNRRTGSIGGYTF
TRBV12-3/TRBV12-4	TRBJ1-2	CASSFSGAPTNYGYTF
TRBV12-3/TRBV12-4	TRBJ1-2	CASSEGVNGYTF
TRBV12-3/TRBV12-4	TRBJ1-2	CASSWLQGNGYTF
TRBV12-3/TRBV12-4	TRBJ1-2	CASPSGARGLTLSGYTF
TRBV12-3/TRBV12-4	TRBJ1-2	CASRSSTAYGYTF
TRBV12-3/TRBV12-4	TRBJ1-2	CASSRNTGAVRGYTF
TRBV12-3/TRBV12-4	TRBJ1-2	CASSLDRELNYGYTF
TRBV12-3/TRBV12-4	TRBJ1-2	CASSFRTAGTGEGYTF
TRBV12-3/TRBV12-4	TRBJ1-2	CASSLTSGAGGYTF
TRBV12-3/TRBV12-4	TRBJ1-2	CASSLPGRLYGYTF
TRBV12-3/TRBV12-4	TRBJ1-2	CASSLVGGYTF
TRBV12-3/TRBV12-4	TRBJ1-2	CASSLDRETYGYTF
TRBV12-3/TRBV12-4	TRBJ1-2	CASSHDRVYTF
TRBV12-3/TRBV12-4	TRBJ1-2	CASSLDRMGGYTF
TRBV12-3/TRBV12-4	TRBJ1-2	CASSPKTGYNYGYTF
TRBV12-3/TRBV12-4	TRBJ1-2	CASSPNYGYTF
TRBV12-3/TRBV12-4	TRBJ1-2	CASSSGTTTNYGYTF
TRBV12-3/TRBV12-4	TRBJ1-2	CASRSNYGYTF
TRBV12-3/TRBV12-4	TRBJ1-2	CASSTRGVPDYGYTF
TRBV12-3/TRBV12-4	TRBJ1-2	CASSLVPDYGYTF
TRBV12-3/TRBV12-4	TRBJ1-2	CASSYPGAYGYTF
TRBV12-3/TRBV12-4	TRBJ1-2	CASSLGQDYGYTF
TRBV12-3/TRBV12-4	TRBJ1-2	CASSSRRTASYGYTF
TRBV12-3/TRBV12-4	TRBJ1-2	CASSFYPRSPEGYGYTF
TRBV12-3/TRBV12-4	TRBJ1-2	CASSIRTANGYTF
TRBV12-3/TRBV12-4	TRBJ1-2	CASRSQVNGGYTF
TRBV12-3/TRBV12-4	TRBJ1-2	CASSFSRGYGYTF
TRBV12-3/TRBV12-4	TRBJ1-2	CASSPSGLYGYTF